The 5 T cell receptor beta chains in this list originate from one sample, sequenced in a study of cytomegalovirus exposure and HLA in healthy donors. Amplification used 60 Vbeta primers and 13 Jbeta primers. Assay: immunoSEQ multiplex PCR; the TCRdb copy retains only in-frame clones and omits some. The table lists more than 200,000 clones, about 83% of them singletons. Sequencing used PBMCs. The receptor set was obtained from a man in his forties in good health and CMV-seronegative.

This clone is a singleton in its sample. The rearrangement links TRBV5-1 to TRBJ2-7; 9 nucleotides line up with TRBD1. V dropped 3 bases and J dropped 5; count of bases not matched to a gene: 6. CDR1 is SGHRS and CDR2 is YFSETQ in the germline V gene. There are 14 residues in the CDR3. CDR3 nucleotides: TGCGCCAGCAGCTCCGCGGACAGGGGAAACGAGCAGTACTTC. As protein: CASSSADRGNEQYF.

The chain employs TRBV18 and TRBJ2-3; a possible D gene is TRBD1 (6 bases). V was pared by 2 bases and J by 1 base, with 13 bases between. Germline loops: CDR1 KGHSH, CDR2 LQKENI. The CDR3 covers 16 residues. The CDR3 loop reads CASSPGQGRGTDTQYF. The CDR3 DNA reads TGTGCCAGCTCACCAGGGCAGGGGAGAGGCACAGATACGCAGTATTTT.

The chain joins TRBV6-1 to TRBJ1-3; D may be TRBD1 (5 bases). The CDR3 is made up of 15 amino acids. Germline V lookup: CDR1 MNHNS, CDR2 SASEGT. V was cut by 6 bases and J by 1 base, with 13 bases left in between. For the CDR3, the DNA is TGTGCCAGCAGCGACAGTACAGGTTCTGGAAACACCATATATTTT. This sequence encodes CASSDSTGSGNTIYF.

The V and J genes are TRBV2 and TRBJ1-2; TRBD1 agrees at 10 bases. The V gene end was trimmed by 6 bases and the J gene end by 3 bases; junction bases not matched to a gene: 7. The germline gives CDR1 SNHLY, CDR2 FYNNEI. The CDR3 runs 15 residues. The chain's CDR3 is CASRRPGTGDYGYTF. Here the CDR3 DNA reads TGTGCCAGCAGACGTCCCGGGACAGGGGACTATGGCTACACCTTC.

The rearrangement uses TRBV9 and TRBJ2-2; D uncertain. The CDR3 loop spans 15 amino acids. Germline values: CDR1 SGDLS, CDR2 YYNGEE. V was trimmed by 0 bases and J by 1 base, leaving 7 bases between them. The CDR3: CASSVEPLNTGELFF. The CDR3 bases are TGTGCCAGCAGCGTAGAGCCACTGAACACCGGGGAGCTGTTTTTT.